This passage covers 5 T cell receptor beta chains from one sample sequenced in a study of shared clonotypes between healthy human individuals. The method was immunoSEQ multiplex PCR; TCRdb's version includes in-frame clones alone and lacks a portion of them. The sample records under 2.5 million clones, under 95% being singletons. The source material was naive CD4+ T cells from PBMCs. Subset in this sample: CD45RA+ positively selected. These receptors came from a young man in good health. Some clones in this sample may be carry-over from other donors' samples.

This clone occurred once. The chain links TRBV27 to TRBJ2-2, with 7 bases matching TRBD2. V gave up 6 bases and J gave up 5 bases; unmatched junction bases: 18. There are 18 residues in the CDR3. The germline V gene has CDR1 MNHEY and CDR2 SMNVEV (reference sequence). The CDR3 here is CASRPGRRSGGGTGELFF. DNA for the CDR3: TGTGCCAGCAGGCCGGGCCGAAGATCGGGAGGAGGGACCGGGGAGCTGTTTTTT.

The CDR3 here is CASILGAGVYNEQFF. DNA for the CDR3: TGTGCCAGCATCTTGGGGGCAGGGGTTTACAATGAGCAGTTCTTC. The chain couples TRBV28 to TRBJ2-1; maybe TRBD1 (6 bases). V shed 7 bases and J shed 4 bases, with 17 bases lying between them. Germline V gene lookup returns CDR1 MDHEN and CDR2 SYDVKM. The CDR3 is 15 residues long.

As regards this clone: The same CDR3 can be traced to other DNA sequences in this sample. The rearrangement uses TRBV7-9 and TRBJ2-7, with a possible D match to TRBD1 (5 bases). Trimming cost V 0 bases and J 2 bases, with 5 bases left between them. The germline CDR1 and CDR2 sequences are SEHNR and FQNEAQ (reference sequence). The CDR3 is 13 amino acids. For the CDR3, the DNA is TGTGCCAGCAGCTTAGCCAGGGCCTACGAGCAGTACTTC. Protein product: CASSLARAYEQYF.

The rearrangement links TRBV15 to TRBJ1-1, with D maybe TRBD1 (5 bases). Looked up from germline, CDR1 is LNHNV and CDR2 is YYDKDF (reference sequence). This CDR3 region has 17 residues. V lost 5 bases to trimming and J lost 2 bases, with 21 bases between them. The CDR3 protein is CATSGRGSGTYNTEAFF. The CDR3 DNA sequence: TGTGCCACCAGCGGAAGGGGCTCCGGGACCTACAACACTGAAGCTTTCTTT.

The chain combines TRBV19 with TRBJ2-1; D gene unclear. CDR3 length: 14 residues. Germline V CDR1 and CDR2: LNHDA, SQIVND (reference sequence). V lost 7 bases and J 0 bases, leaving 10 bases between the germline ends. The CDR3, as DNA: TGTGCCAGTATGGGCTACCCCTCCTACAATGAGCAGTTCTTC. Translating gives CASMGYPSYNEQFF.